Listed below are T cell receptor beta chains from one sample, sequenced in a study of CD8 T cells in ankylosing spondylitis. In TCRdb, the 5' RACE reads were re-called with MiXCR into one record per CDR3 protein. The sample lists around 770,000 distinct CDR3 sequences, about 11% occurring once. Material: blood, either unsorted or a sorted T cell fraction (not recorded which). The receptors originated from a male donor with ankylosing spondylitis. The CDR3 runs from the conserved cysteine through the conserved F or W. Each record gives: J gene, D gene, clone size, V gene, CDR3 protein, CDR3 DNA. D genes are given only for firm matches. A clone size is listed for some rows: how often the clone was seen (once, few, many), or a class if it is expanded.

j_call: TRBJ2-3
d_call: TRBD2
clone_size: -
v_call: TRBV7-2
cdr3_aa: CASSQVPGLGRDTQYF
cdr3_nt: TGTGCCAGCAGCCAGGTACCGGGACTAGGCCGGGATACGCAGTATTTT

j_call: TRBJ1-1
d_call: -
clone_size: few
v_call: TRBV18
cdr3_aa: CASSPGLMDNTEAFF
cdr3_nt: TGTGCCAGCTCACCGGGCCTCATGGATAACACTGAAGCTTTCTTT

j_call: TRBJ2-7
d_call: -
clone_size: -
v_call: TRBV20-1
cdr3_aa: CSAPNEESAAYEQYF
cdr3_nt: TGCAGTGCCCCGAACGAGGAGAGTGCAGCTTACGAGCAGTACTTC

j_call: TRBJ2-3
d_call: TRBD2
clone_size: -
v_call: TRBV20-1
cdr3_aa: CSARLLAGGVTDTQYF
cdr3_nt: TGCAGTGCTAGACTACTAGCGGGAGGGGTCACAGATACGCAGTATTTT

j_call: TRBJ1-1
d_call: -
clone_size: many
v_call: TRBV29-1
cdr3_aa: CSVGPRGRNTEAFF
cdr3_nt: TGCAGCGTTGGGCCACGGGGGCGGAACACTGAAGCTTTCTTT

j_call: TRBJ2-3
d_call: -
clone_size: few
v_call: TRBV11-2
cdr3_aa: CASSLRVRTDTQYF
cdr3_nt: TGTGCCAGCAGCTTACGGGTGAGGACAGATACGCAGTATTTT

j_call: TRBJ2-7
d_call: -
clone_size: -
v_call: TRBV2
cdr3_aa: CASSERGEYEQYF
cdr3_nt: TGTGCCAGCAGTGAAAGGGGGGAGTACGAGCAGTACTTC

j_call: TRBJ2-5
d_call: -
clone_size: many
v_call: TRBV4-1
cdr3_aa: CASSLSLRETQYF
cdr3_nt: TGCGCCAGCAGCCTCTCTCTTCGGGAGACCCAGTACTTC

j_call: TRBJ1-1
d_call: -
clone_size: few
v_call: TRBV10-3
cdr3_aa: CAISAGGGDTEAFF
cdr3_nt: TGTGCCATCAGTGCGGGGGGAGGGGACACTGAAGCTTTCTTT

j_call: TRBJ1-2
d_call: -
clone_size: -
v_call: TRBV6-5
cdr3_aa: CASSYSPGERGYTF
cdr3_nt: TGTGCCAGCAGTTACTCCCCAGGGGAGAGGGGCTACACCTTC

j_call: TRBJ2-1
d_call: -
clone_size: -
v_call: TRBV20-1
cdr3_aa: CSARARDAQFF
cdr3_nt: TGCAGTGCTAGAGCAAGGGACGCGCAGTTCTTC

j_call: TRBJ1-5
d_call: TRBD1
clone_size: few
v_call: TRBV6-1
cdr3_aa: CASSLGQTQNQPQHF
cdr3_nt: TGTGCCAGCAGCCTGGGACAGACCCAAAATCAGCCCCAGCATTTT